These 13 T cell receptor beta chains were sequenced from one sample in a study of control samples from healthy donors and cancer patients (dated by TCRdb to the early 2020s). The library was produced with the immunoSEQ multiplex PCR assay. Not all clones reach the TCRdb copy of this immuneACCESS table, which keeps in-frame sequences only. Checked studies attribute under half of the gap to unresolved V genes and leave the rest unexplained. The sample table lists over 80,000 clones, about 82% of them with a count of one. The top ten clones comprise 15% to 20% of the sample. Sequencing used blood. The receptors stem from a man in his thirties or forties in good health.

The genes are TRBV6-2 or TRBV6-3 and TRBJ1-1; tentatively, D is TRBD1 (6 bases). CDR3 length: 15 residues. Trimming shortened V by 2 bases and J by 0 bases, and 10 bases separated the two germline ends. The germline V gene has CDR1 MNHEY and CDR2 SVGEGT. In nucleotides, the CDR3 is TGTGCCAGCAGTTACCAGACAGGTATGAACACTGAAGCTTTCTTT. Translation gives CASSYQTGMNTEAFF.

On this clone: Other DNA variants within this sample encode the same CDR3. V and J are TRBV27 and TRBJ2-2, with 7 bases fitting TRBD1. The CDR3 extends over 15 amino acids. Germline CDR1 and CDR2: MNHEY and SMNVEV (reference sequence). The ends lost 3 bases at V and 2 bases at J; junction bases unmatched: 3. CDR3 amino acids: CASSLHRGNTGELFF. The CDR3 DNA follows: TGTGCCAGCAGTTTGCACAGGGGAAACACCGGGGAGCTGTTTTTT.

The rearrangement joins TRBV5-1 to TRBJ2-7, with D maybe TRBD2 (6 bases). The V end lost 3 bases, the J end lost 3 bases, and 13 bases lay between the germline ends. The germline V gene encodes CDR1 SGHRS and CDR2 YFSETQ. This CDR3 contains 14 residues. The CDR3 spells CASSSQGGDYEQYF. In nucleotides, the CDR3 is TGCGCCAGCAGCTCTCAGGGAGGAGACTACGAGCAGTACTTC.

As to this clone: At the DNA level, this CDR3 is encoded by other sequences in the same sample as well. The chain is built from TRBV9 and TRBJ2-2, with a possible D match to TRBD1 (6 bases). Germline V gives CDR1 SGDLS, CDR2 YYNGEE. V lost 2 bases, J lost 2 bases, and 7 bases lay in between. This CDR3 contains 14 residues. CDR3: CASSVTGNTGELFF. In DNA form, the CDR3 reads TGTGCCAGCAGCGTGACAGGAAACACCGGGGAGCTGTTTTTT.

The chain couples TRBV7-9 to TRBJ1-4; a possible D gene is TRBD1 (5 bases). The CDR3 covers 15 residues. The V gene's germline CDR1 is SEHNR and CDR2 FQNEAQ (reference sequence). V was trimmed by 3 bases and J by 6 bases, leaving 14 bases between them. In DNA form, the CDR3 reads TGTGCCAGCAGCTTTTTTCGGGGGGGAGATGAAAAACTGTTTTTT. Protein: CASSFFRGGDEKLFF.

This clone was found once. The chain links TRBV19 to TRBJ1-2; possibly TRBD1 for D (5 bases). The germline V gene encodes CDR1 LNHDA and CDR2 SQIVND (reference sequence). Deletions cut 3 bases from V and 8 bases from J, with 13 bases between. The CDR3 loop spans 13 amino acids. This chain's CDR3 is CASSIEGRHGYTF. Here the CDR3 DNA reads TGTGCCAGTAGTATTGAGGGGCGGCACGGCTACACCTTC.

J is TRBJ1-2 and V is TRBV11-2, with 8 bases identical to TRBD1. With V trimmed by 0 bases and J by 6 bases, 0 bases remained unmatched. Germline V gene lookup returns CDR1 SGHAT and CDR2 FQNNGV. The length of the CDR3 is 13 residues. CDR3 coding DNA: TGTGCCAGCAGCTTAGACAGGGGGCATGGCTACACCTTC. Its translation: CASSLDRGHGYTF.

The CDR3 coding sequence is TGTGCCAGCGGTGAACAAGTCAGTCGGGGGGATGGCTACACCTTC. The encoded protein is CASGEQVSRGDGYTF. The V and J genes are TRBV27 and TRBJ1-2; possible D gene TRBD1, 5 bases. This CDR3 is built from 15 residues. Per the germline V gene, CDR1 is MNHEY and CDR2 is SMNVEV (reference sequence). V was cut by 8 bases and J by 6 bases, with 22 bases left in between.

CDR3 nucleotide sequence: TGCGCCAGCAGCTTGGACGGTTTTAACACTGAAGCTTTCTTT. Translation gives CASSLDGFNTEAFF. The chain carries TRBV5-1 and TRBJ1-1; the D is unclear. Trimming pared 0 bases from V and 2 bases from J, leaving 8 bases between. Germline V gene sequence: CDR1 SGHRS, CDR2 YFSETQ. The CDR3 covers 14 residues.

The chain has TRBV13 and TRBJ1-6, with a weak D call TRBD1 (5 bases). The CDR3 loop spans 14 amino acids. Between the trimmed V and J ends, which lost 2 bases and 10 bases, there was a span of 12 bases. Germline-derived CDR1 and CDR2 are PRHDT and FYEKMQ (reference sequence). The CDR3 bases are TGTGCCAGCAGCTTACGGCAGGGTAGATCACCCCTCCACTTT. Translating it yields CASSLRQGRSPLHF. The full variable domain, rest sourced from reference TRBV13 and TRBJ1-6, is AAGVIQSPRHLIKEKRETATLKCYPIPRHDTVYWYQQGPGQDPQFLISFYEKMQSDKGSIPDRFSAQQFSDYHSELNMSSLELGDSALYFCASSLRQGRSPLHFGNGTRLTVT.

The chain combines TRBV2 with TRBJ2-2, with TRBD1 matching 8 bases. V lost 6 bases, J lost 8 bases, and 8 bases stayed unmatched. The CDR3 is 14 residues long. Germline CDR1 and CDR2: SNHLY and FYNNEI. In nucleotides, the CDR3 is TGTGCCAGCAGCTACAGGGGGTATGAGGGGGAGCTGTTTTTT. Amino acid sequence: CASSYRGYEGELFF.

The chain joins TRBV24-1 to TRBJ2-3; 7 nucleotides line up with TRBD1. V gave up 1 base and J gave up 5 bases; unmatched junction bases: 2. The germline CDR1 and CDR2 sequences are KGHDR and SFDVKD. The CDR3 consists of 14 residues. CDR3 DNA: TGTGCCACCAGTGATTTTAACAGGGGAGATACGCAGTATTTT. It is translated as CATSDFNRGDTQYF.

The rearrangement uses TRBV12-3 or TRBV12-4 and TRBJ1-5; D gene ambiguous. V lost 3 bases and J lost 7, with 10 bases in between. The CDR3 loop spans 13 amino acids. In nucleotides, the CDR3 is TGTGCCAGCAGTTTGTCTGTTGGCCAGCCCCAGCATTTT. Encoded protein: CASSLSVGQPQHF.